These 3 T cell receptor beta chains were all obtained from the same sample, sequenced in a study of blood T cell repertoires in COVID-19. The assay was immunoSEQ multiplex PCR, and TCRdb's table has in-frame clones only and misses some. The sample has about 200,000 clones; more than 70% are singletons. What was sequenced was PBMCs or T cells enriched from blood (not recorded which). The source is a man between 35 and 55 years old with acute COVID-19.

J is TRBJ2-7 and V is TRBV29-1, with 7 bases that match TRBD1. The CDR3 spans 15 residues. Trimming cost V 5 bases and J 0 bases; bases outside gene matches: 10. Germline V gene lookup returns CDR1 SQVTM and CDR2 ANQGSEA. The CDR3 DNA reads TGCAGCGTTCTAAGATGGGACAGCTACTCCTACGAGCAGTACTTC. Amino acids: CSVLRWDSYSYEQYF.

V usage is TRBV2 and J usage is TRBJ1-2, with D possibly being TRBD1 (6 bases). The CDR3 contains 14 residues. The V end was cut by 7 bases, the J end by 4 bases, with 16 bases between. Germline V CDR1 and CDR2: SNHLY, FYNNEI. In DNA, the CDR3 is TGTGCCAGCACCTTCCAGGGGCAGGGCTATGGCTACACCTTC. Translated, it gives CASTFQGQGYGYTF.

The CDR3 nucleotides are TGTGCCAGCAGCCAAGGGAACAGGGGCAATCAGCCCCAGCATTTT. Encoded protein: CASSQGNRGNQPQHF. The chain has TRBV3-1 (or the pseudogene TRBV3-2) and TRBJ1-5; D might be TRBD1 (6 bases). In germline, CDR1 is LGHDT, CDR2 YNNKEL (reference sequence). This CDR3 is 15 amino acids long. V lost 1 base to trimming and J lost 2 bases, with 9 bases between them.